This T cell receptor beta chain was recovered during a study of blood T cell repertoires in COVID-19. The wider study: Samples of COVID-19 (acute and convalescent) were obtained from the United States, Italy and Spain.

In this sample, this clone turned up once. The V gene end was trimmed by 4 bases and the J gene end by 4 bases; junction bases not matched to a gene: 6. The CDR3 contains 17 residues. The germline CDR1 and CDR2 sequences are SGDLS and YYNGEE. Assay used: immunoSEQ multiplex PCR; TCRdb lists only in-frame clones, some missing. The sample includes 150,000 to 200,000 clones, more than 85% of them seen just once. Individuals drawn from around 25 US areas were about 18 to 95 years old. Self-reported history from a screening survey and questionnaire set each donor's cohort. This TCR was sampled from a human donor with acute COVID-19. The donor label of this sample is uncertain. Sequencing was done on a sample of PBMCs or T cells enriched from blood (not recorded which). The gene calls are TRBV9 and TRBJ2-3; 16 nucleotides agree with TRBD2. CDR3 sequence: CASSLGTSGGASDTQYF. The DNA of the CDR3 is TGTGCCAGCAGCCTCGGGACTAGCGGGGGGGCTTCAGATACGCAGTATTTT. Full variable domain (remainder filled in from reference TRBV9 and TRBJ2-3): DSGVTQTPKHLITATGQRVTLRCSPRSGDLSVYWYQQSLDQGLQFLIQYYNGEERAKGNILERFSAQQFPDLHSELNLSSLELGDSALYFCASSLGTSGGASDTQYFGPGTRLTVL.